The clone carrying this TCR beta chain was seen only once. Its antigen is currently unknown. These data originate in a study of siplizumab effects on memory and regulatory T cells. General study results and limits: In siplizumab cultures, the suppressive function of proliferating Tregs remained unconfirmed.

Germline trimming cut 0 bases from V and 5 bases from J; bases unmatched to any gene: 7. The length of the CDR3 is 16 residues. The germline gives CDR1 LNHNV, CDR2 YYDKDF (reference sequence). Libraries were prepared by immunoSEQ multiplex PCR; TCRdb keeps only in-frame clonotypes and omits some of them. In the table there are approximately 60,000 clones, around 96% of which are singletons. The chain carries TRBV15 and TRBJ2-5, with TRBD1 matching 9 bases. Sequenced: naive CD8+ T cells sorted from blood. This TCR came from a human donor in good health. This CDR3 is CATSREAQGAGETQYF. The DNA of the CDR3 is TGTGCCACCAGCAGAGAGGCACAGGGGGCTGGGGAGACCCAGTACTTC.